The next 8 T cell receptor beta chains were all read from a single sample in a study of blood T cell repertoires in COVID-19. Libraries were prepared by immunoSEQ multiplex PCR; TCRdb keeps only in-frame clonotypes and omits some of them. This repertoire shows 100,000 or so clones, around 85% found once; its top ten account for less than 3.5%. Sequenced material: PBMCs or T cells enriched from blood (not recorded which). The receptors here all came from a woman between 50 and 59 years old who had recovered from COVID-19.

CDR3 coding DNA: TGTGCCAGCGATGGAGGGACAGGGAGAGTAGCGGGGGTTCAAGCCTACGAGCAGTACTTC. Translation gives CASDGGTGRVAGVQAYEQYF. The V and J genes are TRBV2 and TRBJ2-7, with D tentatively TRBD1 or TRBD2 (9 bases each). The V gene's germline CDR1 is SNHLY and CDR2 FYNNEI. V was clipped by 8 bases and J by 2 bases, with 34 bases between them. The CDR3 sequence is 20 residues long. The full variable domain, in which reference TRBV2 and TRBJ2-7 provide the parts outside the CDR3, is EPEVTQTPSHQVTQMGQEVILRCVPISNHLYFYWYRQILGQKVEFLVSFYNNEISEKSEIFDDQFSVERPDGSNFTLKIRSTKLEDSAMYFCASDGGTGRVAGVQAYEQYFGPGTRLTVT.

V and J are TRBV19 and TRBJ1-5; the D gene is possibly TRBD1 (6 bases). There are 15 residues in the CDR3. With 4 bases removed from V and 4 bases from J, the gap between germline ends came to 14 bases. Germline CDR1 reads LNHDA; CDR2 reads SQIVND (reference sequence). The DNA for the CDR3 is TGTGCCAGTAGTAGGCCGGGACACTTAAATCAGCCCCAGCATTTT. Amino acids: CASSRPGHLNQPQHF.

This clone was counted a single time. This rearrangement joins TRBV27 to TRBJ2-2; 9 nucleotides agree with TRBD1. Looked up from germline, CDR1 is MNHEY and CDR2 is SMNVEV (reference sequence). Trimming at V came to 3 bases and at J to 6 bases, leaving 5 bases not matched to a gene. The CDR3 extends over 15 amino acids. CDR3 protein: CASSLGDRVAGELFF. The CDR3 DNA reads as TGTGCCAGCAGTTTGGGGGACAGGGTGGCCGGGGAGCTGTTTTTT.

CDR3 in amino acids: CASSQLRQARPEKLFF. The CDR3 DNA follows: TGCGCCAGCAGTCAATTAAGACAGGCCCGGCCTGAAAAACTGTTTTTT. This chain connects TRBV23-1 to TRBJ1-4, with a tentative D call TRBD1 (6 bases). TRBV23-1 is labeled an ORF, and its function is uncertain. There are 16 residues in the CDR3. V was shortened by 1 base and J by 7 bases, with 16 bases between the two germline ends.

The J gene is TRBJ2-5, the V gene TRBV5-1; a weak D match, TRBD2 (6 bases). The CDR3 sequence is 14 residues long. Germline loops: CDR1 SGHRS, CDR2 YFSETQ. V was shortened by 6 bases and J by 5 bases, with 17 bases between the two germline ends. CDR3 nucleotide sequence: TGCGCCAGCAAACCCCCGGGGGTCAGGGAGACCCAGTACTTC. This encodes CASKPPGVRETQYF.

The V call is TRBV28, the J call TRBJ2-7, with 8 nucleotides matching TRBD2. The germline V gene has CDR1 MDHEN and CDR2 SYDVKM. After removal of 2 bases from V and 5 bases from J, the junction contained 29 bases not matched to a gene. This CDR3 contains 22 residues. In nucleotides, the CDR3 is TGTGCCAGCAGTTTACGTACTAGCGGCTGGTTGGCTGGGTTAGGTCCGAACGACGAGCAGTACTTC. It yields the protein CASSLRTSGWLAGLGPNDEQYF.

CDR3 protein: CASSLEGVIIYNEQFF. CDR3 coding DNA: TGTGCCAGCAGCTTGGAAGGGGTAATCATCTACAATGAGCAGTTCTTC. The chain couples TRBV5-6 to TRBJ2-1, with a tentative D call TRBD1 (5 bases). Germline lookup yields CDR1 SGHDT and CDR2 YYEEEE. Trimming cost V 0 bases and J 3 bases, with 13 bases left between them. This CDR3 has 16 amino acids.

This chain links TRBV30 with TRBJ1-5; 10 bases are shared with TRBD1. The CDR3 loop spans 14 amino acids. V shed 3 bases and J 3 bases; nucleotides not matched to a gene: 2. Germline assignment: CDR1 GTSNPN and CDR2 SVGIG (reference sequence). The CDR3 loop is CAWRGQGFNQPQHF. The DNA for the CDR3 is TGTGCCTGGAGGGGACAGGGGTTCAATCAGCCCCAGCATTTT.